A selection of T cell receptor beta chains follows, all from one sample in a study of tumor and adjacent non-tumor tissue in lung cancer. TCRdb redid the calling of the multiplex PCR reads with MiXCR, one entry per CDR3 protein. The profile shows 60,000 to 85,000 distinct CDR3 sequences, 73% of them singletons. Input material: lung tumor tissue. The source of these receptors is a man aged 55 to 70 with non-small cell lung cancer. CDR3s include the opening cysteine and the closing phenylalanine or tryptophan. A D gene is named only where the DNA matches it firmly. Some rows mark clone size as missing; the rest say once, few, many or name a class of expanded clone.

J | length | size | V | D | CDR3 | DNA
TRBJ1-4 | 14 | many | TRBV14 | NA | CASSPTRGGEKLFF | TGTGCCAGCAGCCCCACGAGGGGCGGGGAAAAACTGTTTTTT
TRBJ1-6 | 16 | many | TRBV28 | TRBD1 | CASSPGTGKYNSPLHF | TGTGCCAGCAGTCCCGGGACAGGGAAATATAATTCACCCCTCCACTTT
TRBJ2-7 | 14 | NA | TRBV7-8 | TRBD1 | CASSFGDRPYEQYF | TGTGCCAGCAGCTTCGGGGACAGACCCTACGAGCAGTACTTC
TRBJ1-5 | 15 | once | TRBV6-1 | NA | CAGSELGADDQPQHF | TGTGCCGGCAGTGAACTGGGAGCCGATGATCAGCCCCAGCATTTT
TRBJ2-7 | 10 | NA | TRBV20-1 | NA | CRAGPYEQYF | TGCAGAGCTGGGCCCTACGAGCAGTATTTC
TRBJ2-4 | 14 | many | TRBV12-3/TRBV12-4 | TRBD1 | CASTRTGGQNIQYF | TGTGCCAGCACCCGGACAGGGGGCCAAAACATTCAGTACTTC
TRBJ2-7 | 16 | NA | TRBV6-5 | NA | CASRPVRGRHFYEQYF | TGTGCCAGCAGGCCTGTCAGGGGCCGACATTTCTACGAGCAGTACTTC
TRBJ2-5 | 16 | many | TRBV6-1 | TRBD1 | CASSEFYRGQQETQYF | TGTGCCAGCAGTGAGTTCTACAGGGGCCAACAAGAGACCCAGTACTTC
TRBJ1-3 | 15 | NA | TRBV20-1 | NA | CNARFLSWVGNTIYF | TGCAATGCTAGATTCCTATCGTGGGTTGGAAACACCATATATTTT
TRBJ2-7 | 15 | NA | TRBV6-6 | NA | CASSKPGTHSYKHYF | TGTGCCAGCAGTAAACCCGGGACACACTCCTACAAGCATTACTTC
TRBJ2-2 | 14 | NA | TRBV5-5 | NA | CASSLVEDSGVLFF | TGTGCCAGCAGCTTGGTTGAGGATTCCGGGGTGCTGTTTTTT
TRBJ2-4 | 17 | many | TRBV6-1 | NA | CASSEVSVGTAKNIQYF | TGTGCCAGCAGTGAAGTCTCGGTGGGCACTGCCAAAAACATTCAGTACTTC
TRBJ2-1 | 11 | NA | TRBV20-1 | NA | CSVISENEQFF | TGCAGTGTTATCTCCGAGAATGAACAGTTCTTC
TRBJ2-7 | 16 | NA | TRBV29-1 | NA | CSVLGRGSLLNNEQYF | TGCAGCGTCCTAGGTAGGGGGAGCTTGTTGAACAATGAGCAGTACTTC
TRBJ2-7 | 14 | NA | TRBV5-1 | NA | CACSRRRSSSEQYF | TGCGCCTGCAGCCGTCGTAGAAGCTCTAGCGAGCAGTACTTC
TRBJ2-7 | 13 | NA | TRBV5-1 | NA | CASRLLGNYEQYF | TGCGCCAGCAGGTTGTTGGGGAACTACGAGCAGTACTTC